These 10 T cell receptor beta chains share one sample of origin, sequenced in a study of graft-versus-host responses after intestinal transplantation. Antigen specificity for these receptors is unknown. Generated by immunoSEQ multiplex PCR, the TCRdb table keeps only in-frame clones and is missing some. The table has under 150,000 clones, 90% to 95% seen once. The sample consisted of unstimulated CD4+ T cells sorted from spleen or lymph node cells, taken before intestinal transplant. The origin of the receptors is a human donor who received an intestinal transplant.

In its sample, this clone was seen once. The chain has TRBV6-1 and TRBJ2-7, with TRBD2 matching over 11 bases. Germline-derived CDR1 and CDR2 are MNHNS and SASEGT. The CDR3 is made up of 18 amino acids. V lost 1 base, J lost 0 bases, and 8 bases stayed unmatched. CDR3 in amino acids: CASSEGGLAGGNSYEQYF. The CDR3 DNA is TGTGCCAGCAGTGAAGGGGGGCTAGCGGGAGGAAACTCCTACGAGCAGTACTTC.

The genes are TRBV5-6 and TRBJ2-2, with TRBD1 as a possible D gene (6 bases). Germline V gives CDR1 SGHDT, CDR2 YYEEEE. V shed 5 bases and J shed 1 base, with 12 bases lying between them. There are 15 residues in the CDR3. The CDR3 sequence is CASREVGQNTGELFF. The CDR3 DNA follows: TGTGCCAGCAGGGAAGTGGGACAGAACACCGGGGAGCTGTTTTTT.

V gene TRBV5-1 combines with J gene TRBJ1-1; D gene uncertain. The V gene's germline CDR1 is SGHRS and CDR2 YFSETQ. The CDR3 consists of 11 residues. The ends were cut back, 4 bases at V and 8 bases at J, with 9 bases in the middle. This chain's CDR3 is CASSTEAEAFF. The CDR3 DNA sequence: TGCGCCAGCAGCACGGAGGCCGAAGCTTTCTTT. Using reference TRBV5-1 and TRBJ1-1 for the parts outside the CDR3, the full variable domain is KAGVTQTPRYLIKTRGQQVTLSCSPISGHRSVSWYQQTPGQGLQFLFEYFSETQRNKGNFPGRFSGRQFSNSRSEMNVSTLELGDSALYLCASSTEAEAFFGQGTRLTVV.

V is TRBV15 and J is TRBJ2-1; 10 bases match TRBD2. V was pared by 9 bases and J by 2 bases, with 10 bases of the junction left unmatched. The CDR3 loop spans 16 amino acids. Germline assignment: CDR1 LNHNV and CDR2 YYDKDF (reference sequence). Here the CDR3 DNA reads TGTGCCACTGGCAGCGGGAGGGGCGGCCCCTACAATGAGCAGTTCTTC. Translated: CATGSGRGGPYNEQFF.

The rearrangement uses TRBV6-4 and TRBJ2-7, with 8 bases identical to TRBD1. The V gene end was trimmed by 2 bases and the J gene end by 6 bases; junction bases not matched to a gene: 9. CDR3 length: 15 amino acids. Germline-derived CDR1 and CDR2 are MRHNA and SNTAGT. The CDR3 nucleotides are TGTGCCAGCAGTGACACTCCGGACAGGGATATCGAGCAGTACTTC. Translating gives CASSDTPDRDIEQYF.

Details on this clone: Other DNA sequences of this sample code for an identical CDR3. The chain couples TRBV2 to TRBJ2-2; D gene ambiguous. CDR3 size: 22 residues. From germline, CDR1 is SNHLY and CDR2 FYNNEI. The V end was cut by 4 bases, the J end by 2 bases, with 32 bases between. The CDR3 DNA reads TGTGCCAGCAGTGTTGCTTTAACCCCGGGCTCTTCTCGCCGGTTAAACACCGGGGAGCTGTTTTTT. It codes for CASSVALTPGSSRRLNTGELFF.

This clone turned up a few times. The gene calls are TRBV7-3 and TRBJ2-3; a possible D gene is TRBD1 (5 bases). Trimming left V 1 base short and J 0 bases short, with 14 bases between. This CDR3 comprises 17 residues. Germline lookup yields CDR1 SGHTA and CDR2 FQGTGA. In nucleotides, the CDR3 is TGTGCCAGCAGCTTAAGGCCCGCGGCAGGGAGCACAGATACGCAGTATTTT. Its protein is CASSLRPAAGSTDTQYF.

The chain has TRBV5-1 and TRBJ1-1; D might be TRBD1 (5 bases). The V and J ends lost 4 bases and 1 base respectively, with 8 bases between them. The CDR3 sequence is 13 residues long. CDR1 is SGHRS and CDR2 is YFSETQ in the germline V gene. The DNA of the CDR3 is TGCGCCAGCAGCCCCGGGGGGAACACTGAAGCTTTCTTT. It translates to CASSPGGNTEAFF.

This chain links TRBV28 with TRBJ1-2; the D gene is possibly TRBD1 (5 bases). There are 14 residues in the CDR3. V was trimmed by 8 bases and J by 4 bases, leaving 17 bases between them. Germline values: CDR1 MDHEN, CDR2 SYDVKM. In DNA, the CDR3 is TGTGCCAGCGTGGGGGAGGGCCGGGGCTATGGCTACACCTTC. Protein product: CASVGEGRGYGYTF.

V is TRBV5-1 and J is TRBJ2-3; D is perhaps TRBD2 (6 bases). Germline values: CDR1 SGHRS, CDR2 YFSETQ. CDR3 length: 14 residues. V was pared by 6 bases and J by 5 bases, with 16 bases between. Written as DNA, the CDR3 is TGCGCCAGCAATCTAGGGACTCCAGGAGATACGCAGTATTTT. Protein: CASNLGTPGDTQYF.